This section outlines one T cell receptor beta chain sequence together with its context. The sample is drawn from a study of T cell responses to AZD1222 COVID-19 vaccine. Per germline, CDR1 SGHDN and CDR2 FVKESK. The CDR3 is made up of 14 amino acids. V shed 0 bases and J shed 5 bases, with 10 bases lying between them. Method: immunoSEQ multiplex PCR; TCRdb's copy keeps in-frame clones and lacks some. The data show approximately 100,000 clones, around 87% seen once. V is TRBV14 and J is TRBJ1-1; no firm D call. The specimen was peripheral blood, collected on day 0 of AZD1222 vaccination. The TCR sequence derives from an adult in good health. DNA for the CDR3: TGTGCCAGCAGCCAAGACCCAACAGCGACTGAAGCTTTCTTT. Amino acid sequence: CASSQDPTATEAFF.